These 19 T cell receptor beta chains were all obtained from the same sample, sequenced in a study of cytomegalovirus exposure and HLA in healthy donors. PCR amplification relied on 60 Vbeta primers (plus 13 Jbeta primers). Method: immunoSEQ multiplex PCR; TCRdb's copy keeps in-frame clones and lacks some. The sample holds approximately 37,000 clones. The sequenced sample was PBMCs. These receptors all come from a human donor in good health.

The V call is TRBV28, the J call TRBJ1-3; tentatively, D is TRBD1 (5 bases). This CDR3 is 14 amino acids long. Germline V gives CDR1 MDHEN, CDR2 SYDVKM. V gave up 5 bases and J gave up 0 bases, with 8 bases separating them. CDR3 residues: CASSQQASGNTIYF. The DNA of the CDR3 is TGTGCCAGCAGTCAACAGGCCTCTGGAAACACCATATATTTT.

The chain combines TRBV9 with TRBJ1-4; TRBD1 agrees at 9 bases. Germline CDR1 SGDLS, CDR2 YYNGEE. Losses at the gene ends were 4 bases for V and 1 base for J; bases not matched to a gene: 5. This CDR3 has 16 amino acids. CDR3 loop: CASSSGQGGTNEKLFF. CDR3 in DNA: TGTGCCAGCAGCTCGGGACAGGGAGGAACTAATGAAAAACTGTTTTTT. Using reference TRBV9 and TRBJ1-4 for the parts outside the CDR3, the full variable domain is DSGVTQTPKHLITATGQRVTLRCSPRSGDLSVYWYQQSLDQGLQFLIQYYNGEERAKGNILERFSAQQFPDLHSELNLSSLELGDSALYFCASSSGQGGTNEKLFFGSGTQLSVL.

The chain joins TRBV5-6 to TRBJ1-2, with TRBD1 as a possible D gene (5 bases). The germline V gene has CDR1 SGHDT and CDR2 YYEEEE. V was cut by 4 bases and J by 3 bases, with 13 bases left in between. The CDR3 covers 14 residues. CDR3 region: CASSGGERDYGYTF. The CDR3 DNA follows: TGTGCCAGCAGCGGAGGGGAGAGAGACTATGGCTACACCTTC.

The chain has TRBV6-6 and TRBJ1-5, with unresolved D. The length of the CDR3 is 13 residues. The V end lost 6 bases, the J end lost 9 bases, and 15 bases lay between the germline ends. Germline CDR1 and CDR2: MNHNY and SVGAGI (reference sequence). The CDR3 loop is CASRREVGRPQHF. Here the CDR3 DNA reads TGTGCCAGCAGGAGAGAGGTAGGCCGGCCCCAGCATTTT.

The rearrangement joins TRBV2 to TRBJ1-2, with TRBD1 identical over 7 bases. Germline assignment: CDR1 SNHLY and CDR2 FYNNEI. Losses at the gene ends were 1 base for V and 5 bases for J; bases not matched to a gene: 13. This CDR3 has 17 amino acids. Here the CDR3 reads CASSEGLLQGLRYGYTF. The CDR3 region has the DNA TGTGCCAGCAGTGAAGGCTTGCTACAGGGGCTTCGGTATGGCTACACCTTC.

The chain combines TRBV2 with TRBJ2-3, with D maybe TRBD2 (5 bases). Between the trimmed V and J ends, which lost 8 bases and 6 bases, there was a span of 12 bases. The CDR3 totals 12 residues. Germline CDR1 is SNHLY and CDR2 is FYNNEI. For the CDR3, the DNA is TGTGCCAGCCTGAGGGTGGCGGATACGCAGTATTTT. Protein sequence: CASLRVADTQYF.

V gene TRBV7-6 combines with J gene TRBJ2-2, with TRBD2 matching 9 bases. Germline CDR1 and CDR2: SGHVS and FNYEAQ. V dropped 0 bases and J dropped 7; count of bases not matched to a gene: 6. The CDR3 extends over 16 amino acids. CDR3 residues: CASSLAIAGVDGELFF. The CDR3 coding sequence is TGTGCCAGCAGCTTAGCGATAGCGGGGGTGGACGGGGAGCTGTTTTTT.

The chain joins TRBV4-1 to TRBJ2-3, with 9 bases lining up with TRBD1. Germline V gives CDR1 MGHRA, CDR2 YSYEKL. J gave up 0 bases and V 3 bases, and 10 bases lay outside the gene matches. The CDR3 runs 18 residues. CDR3: CASSHESPGTGSTDTQYF. The CDR3 nucleotides are TGCGCCAGCAGCCACGAATCCCCCGGGACAGGGAGCACAGATACGCAGTATTTT.

The rearrangement joins TRBV6-5 to TRBJ1-1, with D tentatively TRBD1 (6 bases). The CDR3 has 15 amino acids. Germline assignment: CDR1 MNHEY and CDR2 SVGAGI. V was trimmed by 1 base and J by 4 bases, leaving 13 bases between them. CDR3 region: CASSYFGGAGTEAFF. CDR3 DNA: TGTGCCAGCAGTTACTTTGGGGGCGCGGGCACTGAAGCTTTCTTT.

The chain carries TRBV7-9 and TRBJ2-5; D is perhaps TRBD1 (5 bases). The CDR3 length is 13 residues. Germline V gives CDR1 SEHNR, CDR2 FQNEAQ (reference sequence). V was clipped by 10 bases and J by 1 base, with 13 bases between them. CDR3 sequence (DNA): TGTGCCACCTCTGACAGCACCCAAGAGACCCAGTACTTC. Translating it yields CATSDSTQETQYF.

This rearrangement joins TRBV6-5 to TRBJ2-7; maybe TRBD2 (5 bases). The CDR3 runs to 15 residues. Germline lookup yields CDR1 MNHEY and CDR2 SVGAGI. Trimming stripped 0 bases from V and 2 bases from J, with 11 bases between. The CDR3 loop is CASSYSGNFAYEQYF. CDR3 sequence (DNA): TGTGCCAGCAGTTACTCCGGGAATTTCGCCTACGAGCAGTACTTC.

The chain uses TRBV19 and TRBJ2-4; D is perhaps TRBD1 (5 bases). CDR1 and CDR2 (germline): LNHDA, SQIVND (reference sequence). The V and J ends lost 1 base and 9 bases respectively, with 10 bases between them. The CDR3 contains 13 residues. In DNA form, the CDR3 reads TGTGCCAGTAGTATAGCCAGGGCGGCCATTCAGTACTTC. It yields the protein CASSIARAAIQYF.

A word on this clone: The sample contains more than one DNA sequence encoding this CDR3. The gene calls are TRBV5-4 and TRBJ1-2; tentatively, D is TRBD1 (6 bases). V lost 5 bases to trimming and J lost 6 bases, with 20 bases between them. The length of the CDR3 is 15 residues. Germline CDR1 reads SGHNT; CDR2 reads YYREEE (reference sequence). The DNA of the CDR3 is TGTGCCAGCAGTCCCACGACCGGGACAAGAAATGGCTACACCTTC. The encoded protein is CASSPTTGTRNGYTF.

V and J are TRBV7-2 and TRBJ1-2; D call uncertain. Trimming removed 0 bases from V and 2 bases from J, with 7 bases in between. This CDR3 has 14 amino acids. The germline V gene has CDR1 SGHTA and CDR2 FQGNSA. This CDR3 reads CASSLALQNYGYTF. In nucleotides, the CDR3 is TGTGCCAGCAGCTTAGCGTTACAGAACTATGGCTACACCTTC.

The chain employs TRBV10-3 and TRBJ1-2, with D possibly matching TRBD1 (5 bases). V was trimmed by 0 bases and J by 2 bases, leaving 10 bases between them. Germline V gene sequence: CDR1 ENHRY, CDR2 SYGVKD. The CDR3 consists of 15 residues. As DNA, the CDR3 is TGTGCCATCAGTGAGTCCTTCGACAGAAACTATGGCTACACCTTC. Its protein is CAISESFDRNYGYTF.

The V and J genes are TRBV12-5 and TRBJ1-1; D not certain. CDR3 length: 14 amino acids. Germline V gives CDR1 LGHNT, CDR2 FRNRAP. Between the trimmed V and J ends, which lost 1 base and 0 bases, there was a span of 6 bases. The CDR3 spells CASGLGGMNTEAFF. CDR3 nucleotide sequence: TGTGCTAGTGGTTTGGGAGGTATGAACACTGAAGCTTTCTTT. Full variable domain (rest looked up from reference TRBV12-5 and TRBJ1-1): DARVTQTPRHKVTEMGQEVTMRCQPILGHNTVFWYRQTMMQGLELLAYFRNRAPLDDSGMPKDRFSAEMPDATLATLKIQPSEPRDSAVYFCASGLGGMNTEAFFGQGTRLTVV.

The chain couples TRBV6-1 to TRBJ2-7; 7 bases match TRBD1. This CDR3 region has 12 residues. Per the germline V gene, CDR1 is MNHNS and CDR2 is SASEGT. V lost 8 bases, J lost 4 bases, and 5 bases stayed unmatched. This CDR3 reads CASDRESYEQYF. DNA for the CDR3: TGTGCCAGCGACAGGGAATCTTACGAGCAGTACTTC.

J is TRBJ2-1 and V is TRBV2, with a possible D match to TRBD2 (5 bases). The CDR3 has 15 residues. Germline CDR1 and CDR2: SNHLY and FYNNEI. The V gene lost 4 bases and the J gene lost 0 bases, with 10 bases spanning the gap. CDR3 in DNA: TGTGCCAGCAGTGTAGGAGGAAGCTCCTACAATGAGCAGTTCTTC. It translates to CASSVGGSSYNEQFF.

The chain joins TRBV7-8 to TRBJ2-1, with TRBD2 matching over 9 bases. The CDR3 is 16 amino acids. Germline V gene data show CDR1 as SGHVS and CDR2 as FQNEAQ. The trim removed 0 bases at V and 9 bases at J, leaving 9 bases unmatched. CDR3 protein: CASSLALSSGGGEQFF. DNA of the CDR3: TGTGCCAGCAGCTTAGCGCTGAGTAGCGGGGGAGGTGAGCAGTTCTTC.